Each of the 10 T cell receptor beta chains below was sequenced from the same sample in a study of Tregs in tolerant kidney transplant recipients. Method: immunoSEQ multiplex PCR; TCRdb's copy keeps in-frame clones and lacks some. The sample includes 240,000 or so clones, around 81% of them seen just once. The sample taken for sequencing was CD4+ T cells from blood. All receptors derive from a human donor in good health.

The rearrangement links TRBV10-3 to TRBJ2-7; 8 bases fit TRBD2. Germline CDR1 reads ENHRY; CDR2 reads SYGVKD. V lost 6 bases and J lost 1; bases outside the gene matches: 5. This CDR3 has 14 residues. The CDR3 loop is CAIRGLVGSYEQYF. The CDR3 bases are TGTGCCATCAGGGGACTAGTGGGGTCCTACGAGCAGTACTTC.

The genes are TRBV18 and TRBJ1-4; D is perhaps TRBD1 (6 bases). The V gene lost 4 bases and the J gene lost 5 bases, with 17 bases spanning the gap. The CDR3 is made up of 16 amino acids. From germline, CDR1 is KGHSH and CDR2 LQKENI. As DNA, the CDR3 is TGTGCCAGCTCACTATCGGGGGCAGGGCCGAATGAAAAACTGTTTTTT. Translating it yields CASSLSGAGPNEKLFF.

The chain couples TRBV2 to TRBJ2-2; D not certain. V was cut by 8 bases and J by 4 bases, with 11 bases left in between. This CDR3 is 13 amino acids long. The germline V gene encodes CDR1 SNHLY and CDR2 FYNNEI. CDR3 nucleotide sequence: TGTGCCAGCCATGACCCCCTCACCGGGGAGCTGTTTTTT. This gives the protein CASHDPLTGELFF. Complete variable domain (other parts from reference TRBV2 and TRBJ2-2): EPEVTQTPSHQVTQMGQEVILRCVPISNHLYFYWYRQILGQKVEFLVSFYNNEISEKSEIFDDQFSVERPDGSNFTLKIRSTKLEDSAMYFCASHDPLTGELFFGEGSRLTVL.

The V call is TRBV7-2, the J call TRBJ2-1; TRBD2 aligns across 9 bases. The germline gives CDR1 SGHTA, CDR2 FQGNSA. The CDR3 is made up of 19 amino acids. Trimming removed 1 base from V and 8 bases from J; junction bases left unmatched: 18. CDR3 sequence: CASSLVGSGGSRLTDEQFF. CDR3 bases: TGTGCCAGCAGCTTAGTGGGTAGCGGGGGCTCCAGATTAACGGATGAGCAGTTCTTC.

CDR3 coding DNA: TGTGCCAGCTCACCAGGACTGGAACAGGGGTGGGGTACTGAAGCTTTCTTT. It yields the protein CASSPGLEQGWGTEAFF. This chain uses TRBV18 with TRBJ1-1; 7 bases fit TRBD1. Germline CDR1 KGHSH, CDR2 LQKENI. The CDR3 extends over 17 amino acids. J lost 5 bases, V lost 2 bases, and 14 bases had no gene match.

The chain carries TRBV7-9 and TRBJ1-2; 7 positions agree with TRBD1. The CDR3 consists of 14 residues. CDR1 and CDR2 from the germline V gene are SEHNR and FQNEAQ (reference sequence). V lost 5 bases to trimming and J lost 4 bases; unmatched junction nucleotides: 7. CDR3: CASSKGQSFYGYTF. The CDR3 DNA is TGTGCCAGCAGCAAGGGACAGTCGTTCTATGGCTACACCTTC.

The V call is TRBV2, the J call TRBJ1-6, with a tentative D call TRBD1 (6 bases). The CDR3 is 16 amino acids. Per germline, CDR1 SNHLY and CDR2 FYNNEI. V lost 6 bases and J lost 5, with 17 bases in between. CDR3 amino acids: CASRKERAGDNSPLHF. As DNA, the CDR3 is TGTGCCAGCAGAAAAGAGAGAGCAGGGGATAATTCACCCCTCCACTTT.

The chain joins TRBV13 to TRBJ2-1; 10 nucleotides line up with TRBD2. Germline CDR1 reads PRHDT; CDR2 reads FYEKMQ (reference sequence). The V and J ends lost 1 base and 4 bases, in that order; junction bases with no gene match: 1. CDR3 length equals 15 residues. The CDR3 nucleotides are TGTGCCAGCAGCTTAGTAGCGGGGGGATACAATGAGCAGTTCTTC. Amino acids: CASSLVAGGYNEQFF.

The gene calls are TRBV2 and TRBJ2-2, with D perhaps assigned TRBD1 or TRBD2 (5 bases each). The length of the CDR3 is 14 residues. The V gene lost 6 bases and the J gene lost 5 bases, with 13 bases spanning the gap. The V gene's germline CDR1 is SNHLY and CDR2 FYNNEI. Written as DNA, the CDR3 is TGTGCCAGCAGCGTACTAGGGGTGACCGGGGAGCTGTTTTTT. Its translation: CASSVLGVTGELFF.

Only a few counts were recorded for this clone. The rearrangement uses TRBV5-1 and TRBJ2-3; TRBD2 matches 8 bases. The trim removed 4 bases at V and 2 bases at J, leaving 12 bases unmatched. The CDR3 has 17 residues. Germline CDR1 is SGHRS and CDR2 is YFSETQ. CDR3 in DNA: TGCGCCAGCAGCCCGGGGTCCCTACTAGCGGCCACAGATACGCAGTATTTT. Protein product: CASSPGSLLAATDTQYF.